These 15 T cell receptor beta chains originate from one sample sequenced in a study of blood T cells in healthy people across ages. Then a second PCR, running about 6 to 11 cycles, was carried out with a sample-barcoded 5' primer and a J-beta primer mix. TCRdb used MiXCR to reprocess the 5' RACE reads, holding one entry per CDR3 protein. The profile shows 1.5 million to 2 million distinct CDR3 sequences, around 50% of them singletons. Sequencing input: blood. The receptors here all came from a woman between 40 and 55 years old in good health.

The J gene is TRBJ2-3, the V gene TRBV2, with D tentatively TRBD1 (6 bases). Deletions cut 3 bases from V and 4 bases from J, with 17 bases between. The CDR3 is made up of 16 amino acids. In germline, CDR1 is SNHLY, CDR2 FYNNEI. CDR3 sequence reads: CASSDWTAKVADTQYF. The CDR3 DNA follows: TGTGCCAGCAGTGATTGGACAGCGAAAGTGGCAGATACGCAGTATTTT.

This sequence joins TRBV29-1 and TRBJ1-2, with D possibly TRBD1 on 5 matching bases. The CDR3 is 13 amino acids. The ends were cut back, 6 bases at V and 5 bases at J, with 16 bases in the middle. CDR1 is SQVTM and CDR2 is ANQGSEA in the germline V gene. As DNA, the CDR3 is TGCAGCGTCCCCATGGTGGGGGGTTATGGCTACACCTTC. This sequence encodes CSVPMVGGYGYTF.

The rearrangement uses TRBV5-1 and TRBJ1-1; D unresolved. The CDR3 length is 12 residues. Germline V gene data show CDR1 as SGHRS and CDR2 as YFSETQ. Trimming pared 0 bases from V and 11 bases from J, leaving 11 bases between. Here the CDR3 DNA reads TGCGCCAGCAGCTTGGTGGCAGAGGTTGCTTTCTTT. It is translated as CASSLVAEVAFF.

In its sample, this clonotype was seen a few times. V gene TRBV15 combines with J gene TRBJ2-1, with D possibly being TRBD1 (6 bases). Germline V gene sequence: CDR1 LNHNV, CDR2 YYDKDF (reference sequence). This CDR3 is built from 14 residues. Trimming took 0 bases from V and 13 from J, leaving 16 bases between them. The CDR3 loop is CATSRDTTGTLQFF. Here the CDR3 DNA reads TGTGCCACCAGCAGAGATACTACAGGGACACTCCAGTTCTTC.

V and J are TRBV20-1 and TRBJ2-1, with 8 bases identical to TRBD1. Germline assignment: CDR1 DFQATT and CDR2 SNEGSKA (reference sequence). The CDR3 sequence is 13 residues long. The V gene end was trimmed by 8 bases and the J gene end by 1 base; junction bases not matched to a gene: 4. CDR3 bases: TGCAGTTGTTACAGGGGGTCCTACAATGAGCAGTTCTTC. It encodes CSCYRGSYNEQFF.

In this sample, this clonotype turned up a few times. This chain's CDR3 is CASSLDQRQETQYF. The DNA of the CDR3 is TGTGCCAGCAGCTTAGACCAGCGACAAGAGACCCAGTACTTC. The chain carries TRBV5-6 and TRBJ2-5; D gene ambiguous. CDR3 length: 14 amino acids. The germline V and J ends were trimmed by 2 bases and 2 bases, with 10 bases remaining between them. Germline values: CDR1 SGHDT, CDR2 YYEEEE.

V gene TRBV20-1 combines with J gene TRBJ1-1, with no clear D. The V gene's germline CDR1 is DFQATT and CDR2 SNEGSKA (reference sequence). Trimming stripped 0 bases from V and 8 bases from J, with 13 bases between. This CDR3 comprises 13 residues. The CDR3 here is CSARDSVRSEAFF. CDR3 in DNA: TGCAGTGCTAGAGATTCCGTGAGGTCAGAAGCTTTCTTT.

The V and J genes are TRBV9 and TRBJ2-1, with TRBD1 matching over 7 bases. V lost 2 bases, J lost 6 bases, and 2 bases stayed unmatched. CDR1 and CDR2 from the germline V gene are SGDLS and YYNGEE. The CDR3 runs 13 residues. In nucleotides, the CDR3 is TGTGCCAGCAGCGTGACAGGGTTCAATGAGCAGTTCTTC. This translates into CASSVTGFNEQFF.

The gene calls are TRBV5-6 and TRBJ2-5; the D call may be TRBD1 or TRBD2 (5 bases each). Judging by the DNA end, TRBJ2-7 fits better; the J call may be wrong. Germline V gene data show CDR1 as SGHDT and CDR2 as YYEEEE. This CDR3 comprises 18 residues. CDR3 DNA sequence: TGTGCCAGCAGCTTCAGGCAACGAGGGGAAGCTAGGACCTCCGAGCAGTACTTC. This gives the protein CASSFRQRGEARTSEQYF.

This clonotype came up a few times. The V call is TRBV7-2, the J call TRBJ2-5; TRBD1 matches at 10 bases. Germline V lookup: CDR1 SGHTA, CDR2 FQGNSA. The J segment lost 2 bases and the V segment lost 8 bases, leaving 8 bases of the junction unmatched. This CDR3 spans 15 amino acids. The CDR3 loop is CASARQGATQETQYF. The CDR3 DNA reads TGTGCCAGCGCTCGACAGGGGGCGACTCAAGAGACCCAGTACTTC.

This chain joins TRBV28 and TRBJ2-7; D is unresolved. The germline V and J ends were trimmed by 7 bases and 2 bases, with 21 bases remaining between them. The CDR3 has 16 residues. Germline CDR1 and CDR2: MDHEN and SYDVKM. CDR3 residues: CASNSQPRRNAYEQYF. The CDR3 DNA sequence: TGTGCCAGCAATTCTCAGCCGCGGAGAAACGCCTACGAGCAGTACTTC.

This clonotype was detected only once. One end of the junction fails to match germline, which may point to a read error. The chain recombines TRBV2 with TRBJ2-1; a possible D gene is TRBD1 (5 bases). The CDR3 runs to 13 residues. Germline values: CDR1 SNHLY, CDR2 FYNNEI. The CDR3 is CAGREGVADEQFF. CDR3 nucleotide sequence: TGTGCCGGCAGGGAAGGGGTGGCAGATGAGCAGTTCTTC.

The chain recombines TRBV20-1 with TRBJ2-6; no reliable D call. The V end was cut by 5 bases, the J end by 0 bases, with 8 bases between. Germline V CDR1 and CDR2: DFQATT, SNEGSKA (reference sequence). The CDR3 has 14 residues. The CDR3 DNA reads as TGCAGTGCTCCTTCTAGCTCTGGGGCCAACGTCCTGACTTTC. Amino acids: CSAPSSSGANVLTF.

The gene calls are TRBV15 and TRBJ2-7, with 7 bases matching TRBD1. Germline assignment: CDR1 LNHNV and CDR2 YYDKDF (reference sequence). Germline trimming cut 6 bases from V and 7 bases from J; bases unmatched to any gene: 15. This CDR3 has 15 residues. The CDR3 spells CATRAQTGQSEEQYF. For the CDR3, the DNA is TGTGCCACCAGGGCCCAGACAGGGCAGTCGGAAGAGCAGTACTTC.

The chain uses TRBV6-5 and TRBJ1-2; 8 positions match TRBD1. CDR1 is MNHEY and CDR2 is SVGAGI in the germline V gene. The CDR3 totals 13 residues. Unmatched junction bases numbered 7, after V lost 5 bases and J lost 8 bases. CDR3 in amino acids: CASSRPGQAGYTF. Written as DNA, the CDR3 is TGTGCCAGCAGTCGCCCGGGACAGGCGGGCTACACCTTC.